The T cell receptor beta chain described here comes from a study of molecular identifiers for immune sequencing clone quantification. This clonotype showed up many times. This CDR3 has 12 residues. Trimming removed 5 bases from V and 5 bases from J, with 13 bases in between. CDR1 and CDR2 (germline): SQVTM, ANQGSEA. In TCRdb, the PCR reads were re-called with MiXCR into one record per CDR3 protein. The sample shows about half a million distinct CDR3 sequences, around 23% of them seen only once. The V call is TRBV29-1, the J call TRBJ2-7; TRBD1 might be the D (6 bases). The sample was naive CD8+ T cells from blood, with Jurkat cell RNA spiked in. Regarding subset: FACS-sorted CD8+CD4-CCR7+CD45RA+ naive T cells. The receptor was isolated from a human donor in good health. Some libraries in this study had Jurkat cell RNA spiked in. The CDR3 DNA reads TGCAGCGTTAACAAAGAGGGGGACGAGCAGTACTTC. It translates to CSVNKEGDEQYF.